A selection of T cell receptor beta chains follows, all from one sample in a study of blood T cells in healthy people across ages. Each CDR3 protein is one row after TCRdb ran MiXCR on the 5' RACE reads. The profile shows some 800,000 distinct CDR3 sequences, 44% of them singletons. Sequencing used blood. Every receptor here comes from a man aged 60-69 years in good health. Each CDR3 is given with its conserved first and last residue. Size tells how often a clone was seen (once, few, many) or the class of an expanded clone, and some rows leave it out.

>TRBV2|TRBJ2-3|.
CASSLTEAAQYF
>TRBV7-9|TRBJ1-5|.
CASSLGGTGANQPQHF
>TRBV7-2|TRBJ2-1|few
CASSSTSGTGYNEQFF
>TRBV6-5|TRBJ2-2|few
CASSYGDGAGELFF
>TRBV5-1|TRBJ2-5|many
CASSPTGEAETQYF
>TRBV27|TRBJ2-7|.
CASRTSQGAVYEQYF
>TRBV3-1|TRBJ1-6|.
CASSQGGTGDSPLHF
>TRBV30|TRBJ2-7|few
CAWSAPEGPYEQYF
>TRBV24-1|TRBJ2-2|.
CATSGKENTGELFF
>TRBV7-2|TRBJ1-2|many
CASSLASGASYGYTF
>TRBV12-3/TRBV12-4|TRBJ2-3|.
CASTPPLTSSGGKQYF
>TRBV3-1|TRBJ1-2|.
CASSPRYPNYGYTF
>TRBV11-3|TRBJ2-7|.
CTSSINSYEQYF
>TRBV12-3/TRBV12-4|TRBJ1-1|.
CASSFRDRGMVNTEAFF
>TRBV29-1|TRBJ2-7|.
CSVEGTGDEQYF
>TRBV7-2|.|.
CASSSWGSNEQYF
>TRBV29-1|TRBJ2-3|.
CSVSRDSTDTQYF
>TRBV6-1|TRBJ2-7|.
CASSVSDTYEQYF
>TRBV27|TRBJ2-7|few
CASSFKGPGYEQYF
>TRBV4-1|TRBJ1-1|.
CASSQDPIWCSGAFF
>TRBV2|TRBJ1-5|.
CASKMTQGGGDQPQHF
>TRBV7-9|.|few
CASSLIGGLSGEQYF
>TRBV10-1|TRBJ2-7|.
CASGRGGSYEQYF
>TRBV7-2|TRBJ2-1|.
CASSLGGTSRNEQFF
>TRBV27|TRBJ2-7|many
CASKARDGGSYEQYF
>TRBV29-1|TRBJ2-3|few
CSTASGEDTQYF
>TRBV9|TRBJ2-2|.
CASSWPRGGGNTGELFF
>TRBV20-1|TRBJ1-2|.
CSILQGGYGYTF